These 30 T cell receptor beta chains came from one sample sequenced in a study of cytomegalovirus exposure and HLA in healthy donors. In the PCR, 60 Vbeta and 13 Jbeta primers were used. TCRdb's table, derived via immunoSEQ multiplex PCR, lists solely in-frame clones and lacks some. The profile shows about 110,000 clones, roughly four fifths of them singletons. The source material was PBMCs. The origin of the receptors is a man over 45 in good health and CMV-seronegative.

This sequence joins TRBV19 and TRBJ1-6; perhaps TRBD1 as D (5 bases). V lost 9 bases, J lost 4 bases, and 13 bases lay in between. Germline CDR1 and CDR2: LNHDA and SQIVND (reference sequence). The CDR3 has 14 amino acids. The CDR3: CASSEGVYNSPLHF. As DNA, the CDR3 is TGTGCCAGCAGCGAAGGGGTTTATAATTCACCCCTCCACTTT.

There are a few counts of this clone. The chain carries TRBV6-1 and TRBJ2-7, with 12 bases aligning to TRBD1. Germline assignment: CDR1 MNHNS and CDR2 SASEGT. This CDR3 region has 14 residues. After removal of 5 bases from V and 8 bases from J, the junction contained 7 bases not matched to a gene. The CDR3 is CASSHPGQGAQQYV. The CDR3 DNA reads TGTGCCAGCAGTCACCCGGGACAGGGGGCCCAGCAGTACGTC.

The rearrangement links TRBV5-5 to TRBJ1-2, with 7 bases fitting TRBD1. This CDR3 spans 15 amino acids. Germline CDR1 is SGHKS and CDR2 is YYEKEE (reference sequence). The ends lost 2 bases at V and 7 bases at J; junction bases unmatched: 11. The CDR3 loop reads CASSFMVGGASGYTF. The CDR3 nucleotides read TGTGCCAGCAGCTTTATGGTAGGGGGCGCATCTGGCTACACCTTC.

J is TRBJ1-1 and V is TRBV2; weak D call: TRBD1 (6 bases). CDR3 length: 14 residues. Germline CDR1 and CDR2: SNHLY and FYNNEI. The V end lost 3 bases, the J end lost 4 bases, and 12 bases lay between the germline ends. CDR3 sequence reads: CASSDGQIFTEAFF. DNA for the CDR3: TGTGCCAGCAGTGATGGACAGATATTCACTGAAGCTTTCTTT.

The chain couples TRBV7-8 to TRBJ2-1; 10 nucleotides line up with TRBD1. The CDR3 length is 19 residues. Germline V gene data show CDR1 as SGHVS and CDR2 as FQNEAQ. With 1 base clipped from V and 5 bases from J, the junction kept 14 bases outside the gene matches. For the CDR3, the DNA is TGTGCCAGCAGCTTAGTAATAACCCTGGGACAGGGGAGGGACAATGAGCAGTTCTTC. As protein: CASSLVITLGQGRDNEQFF.

The J gene is TRBJ1-4, the V gene TRBV7-9; no reliable D call. The CDR3 sequence is 13 residues long. Germline V gene sequence: CDR1 SEHNR, CDR2 FQNEAQ (reference sequence). The ends were cut back, 3 bases at V and 4 bases at J, with 6 bases in the middle. CDR3 residues: CASSLGSNEKLFF. The DNA of the CDR3 is TGTGCCAGCAGCTTGGGCAGTAATGAAAAACTGTTTTTT.

This clone was observed a single time. CDR3 nucleotides: TGTGCCAGCAGCCAAGATCACAGGGTCGGCTACACCTTC. Encoded protein: CASSQDHRVGYTF. V gene TRBV4-2 combines with J gene TRBJ1-2, with D tentatively TRBD1 (6 bases). The V end was cut by 0 bases, the J end by 8 bases, with 10 bases between. CDR3 length: 13 residues. The germline CDR1 and CDR2 sequences are LGHNA and YNFKEQ.

J is TRBJ1-2 and V is TRBV5-1, with D possibly matching TRBD1 (5 bases). This CDR3 is 18 amino acids long. CDR1 is SGHRS and CDR2 is YFSETQ in the germline V gene. V lost 3 bases and J lost 4, with 25 bases in between. The DNA for the CDR3 is TGCGCCAGCAGCTCCCCCCTGGCGCAGGGCAAGGGATCCTATGGCTACACCTTC. Translating it yields CASSSPLAQGKGSYGYTF.

This chain joins TRBV6-5 and TRBJ1-5; 8 bases align to TRBD1. CDR3 length: 15 amino acids. Germline lookup yields CDR1 MNHEY and CDR2 SVGAGI. Trimming removed 8 bases from V and 0 bases from J; junction bases left unmatched: 6. CDR3 bases: TGTGCCAGCCGGACAGGGTGGAATAGCAATCAGCCCCAGCATTTT. It translates to CASRTGWNSNQPQHF.

The chain's CDR3 is CASTALGQGAHPILPQHF. Here the CDR3 DNA reads TGTGCCAGCACCGCCCTCGGACAGGGGGCGCATCCTATCCTGCCCCAGCATTTT. The V call is TRBV27, the J call TRBJ1-5; 11 nucleotides align to TRBD1. The ends lost 7 bases at V and 9 bases at J; junction bases unmatched: 20. Germline CDR1 reads MNHEY; CDR2 reads SMNVEV (reference sequence). The CDR3 spans 18 residues.

This clone was seen just once. This sequence joins TRBV5-5 and TRBJ1-5; the match to TRBD1 covers 7 bases. CDR1 is SGHKS, CDR2 YYEKEE, per germline (reference sequence). Trimming took 2 bases from V and 2 from J; bases not matched to a gene: 4. This CDR3 has 15 amino acids. Here the CDR3 reads CASSFEGAGNQPQHF. CDR3 in DNA: TGTGCCAGCAGCTTTGAGGGGGCGGGCAATCAGCCCCAGCATTTT. Using reference TRBV5-5 and TRBJ1-5 for the parts outside the CDR3, the full variable domain is DAGVTQSPTHLIKTRGQQVTLRCSPISGHKSVSWYQQVLGQGPQFIFQYYEKEERGRGNFPDRFSARQFPNYSSELNVNALLLGDSALYLCASSFEGAGNQPQHFGDGTRLSIL.

The chain employs TRBV14 and TRBJ2-5, with 10 bases aligning to TRBD2. The CDR3 consists of 13 residues. V was clipped by 3 bases and J by 5 bases; unmatched bases: 0. Germline V CDR1 and CDR2: SGHDN, FVKESK. CDR3 loop: CASSQGLAETQYF. In DNA, the CDR3 is TGTGCCAGCAGCCAGGGACTAGCGGAGACCCAGTACTTC.

This chain links TRBV5-1 with TRBJ2-1; 7 bases align to TRBD1. V was pared by 4 bases and J by 2 bases, with 6 bases of the junction left unmatched. Germline values: CDR1 SGHRS, CDR2 YFSETQ. The length of the CDR3 is 15 residues. CDR3 nucleotide sequence: TGCGCCAGCAGCGGGGACAGATGGCCCTACAATGAGCAGTTCTTC. It is translated as CASSGDRWPYNEQFF.

A few counts support this clone. The genes are TRBV2 and TRBJ2-1, with 10 nucleotides matching TRBD2. Trimming cost V 4 bases and J 3 bases; bases outside gene matches: 3. There are 15 residues in the CDR3. Looked up from germline, CDR1 is SNHLY and CDR2 is FYNNEI. In DNA form, the CDR3 reads TGTGCCAGCAGTGCTCAGCGGGGGGGCTACAATGAGCAGTTCTTC. As protein: CASSAQRGGYNEQFF.

The chain links TRBV19 to TRBJ2-4, with D possibly being TRBD2 (6 bases). The CDR3 contains 16 residues. CDR1 is LNHDA, CDR2 SQIVND, per germline (reference sequence). V was shortened by 2 bases and J by 7 bases, with 18 bases between the two germline ends. CDR3 amino acids: CASSILPASRGNIQYF. The DNA for the CDR3 is TGTGCCAGTAGTATACTACCTGCCTCCCGGGGGAACATTCAGTACTTC.

The V and J genes are TRBV19 and TRBJ2-7; 7 positions agree with TRBD2. The V gene's germline CDR1 is LNHDA and CDR2 SQIVND (reference sequence). With 1 base clipped from V and 4 bases from J, the junction kept 4 bases outside the gene matches. This CDR3 is built from 14 residues. CDR3 loop: CASSIAGTTYEQYF. CDR3 DNA: TGTGCCAGTAGTATAGCCGGGACTACTTACGAGCAGTACTTC. The full variable domain, with the rest looked up from reference TRBV19 and TRBJ2-7, is DGGITQSPKYLFRKEGQNVTLSCEQNLNHDAMYWYRQDPGQGLRLIYYSQIVNDFQKGDIAEGYSVSREKKESFPLTVTSAQKNPTAFYLCASSIAGTTYEQYFGPGTRLTVT.

This chain links TRBV5-1 with TRBJ2-7, with a possible D match to TRBD1 (6 bases). Germline CDR1 SGHRS, CDR2 YFSETQ. Between the trimmed V and J ends, which lost 0 bases and 4 bases, there was a span of 20 bases. The CDR3 has 17 amino acids. CDR3 region: CASSLGILEGEEYEQYF. CDR3 nucleotide sequence: TGCGCCAGCAGCTTGGGTATCCTCGAGGGGGAAGAGTACGAGCAGTACTTC.

This clone came up a few times. V and J are TRBV21-1 and TRBJ1-2; the table calls TRBD1, which could not be checked here. TRBV21-1 is listed as a pseudogene. The CDR3 has 16 residues. CDR3 protein: CASSKPDSRANYGYTF. As DNA, the CDR3 is TGTGCCAGCAGCAAACCCGACAGTCGAGCTAACTATGGCTACACCTTC.

This clone showed up just once. Here the CDR3 reads CSVEGGQGKSYTF. DNA for the CDR3: TGCAGCGTTGAAGGGGGACAGGGTAAGAGCTACACCTTC. This chain joins TRBV29-1 and TRBJ1-2; 9 bases fit TRBD1. Germline loops: CDR1 SQVTM, CDR2 ANQGSEA. Trimming took 1 base from V and 9 from J; bases not matched to a gene: 6. The CDR3 is made up of 13 amino acids. The whole variable domain, filled in from reference TRBV29-1 and TRBJ1-2, reads SAVISQKPSRDICQRGTSLTIQCQVDSQVTMMFWYRQQPGQSLTLIATANQGSEATYESGFVIDKFPISRPNLTFSTLTVSNMSPEDSSIYLCSVEGGQGKSYTFGSGTRLTVV.

The chain recombines TRBV7-2 with TRBJ1-2; TRBD1 might be the D (5 bases). Germline V gene lookup returns CDR1 SGHTA and CDR2 FQGNSA. The CDR3 is 15 amino acids. V lost 3 bases and J 1 base, leaving 12 bases between the germline ends. The CDR3 loop is CASSFVSQVNYGYTF. The CDR3 region has the DNA TGTGCCAGCAGCTTTGTATCACAGGTTAACTATGGCTACACCTTC.

The rearrangement links TRBV25-1 to TRBJ1-2; 7 bases match TRBD1. With V trimmed by 1 base and J by 2 bases, 10 bases remained unmatched. This CDR3 has 17 amino acids. Germline CDR1 reads MGHDK; CDR2 reads SYGVNS. DNA for the CDR3: TGTGCCAGCAGTGAATTTCAGGGGGACACAGACAACTATGGCTACACCTTC. It yields the protein CASSEFQGDTDNYGYTF.

The genes are TRBV28 and TRBJ2-5; perhaps TRBD2 as D (6 bases). V lost 6 bases and J 7 bases, leaving 18 bases between the germline ends. There are 14 residues in the CDR3. Germline CDR1 is MDHEN and CDR2 is SYDVKM. The CDR3 nucleotides are TGTGCCAGCAGAAATTCGGGAGCTAGGCGGACCCAGTACTTC. Amino acid sequence: CASRNSGARRTQYF.

The chain couples TRBV9 to TRBJ2-7, with D perhaps matching TRBD1 (5 bases). The length of the CDR3 is 15 residues. Germline CDR1 is SGDLS and CDR2 is YYNGEE. The V gene lost 0 bases and the J gene lost 0 bases, with 10 bases spanning the gap. The CDR3 nucleotides are TGTGCCAGCAGCGTAGCGGTGGACAACTCCTACGAGCAGTACTTC. It yields the protein CASSVAVDNSYEQYF.

The chain uses TRBV7-2 and TRBJ1-3, with a tentative D call TRBD1 (6 bases). V was pared by 7 bases and J by 0 bases, with 13 bases between. This CDR3 spans 15 amino acids. Germline V gene data show CDR1 as SGHTA and CDR2 as FQGNSA. The CDR3 nucleotides are TGTGCCAGCACCCTGACAGGCCACTCTGGAAACACCATATATTTT. The encoded protein is CASTLTGHSGNTIYF.

The V and J genes are TRBV6-5 and TRBJ2-5, with 8 bases aligning to TRBD1. The J call could be wrong; TRBJ2-7 is a better fit for the DNA end. Germline V gives CDR1 MNHEY, CDR2 SVGAGI. This CDR3 is 14 amino acids long. The CDR3 nucleotides read TGTGCCAGCAGCCCGGACAGGGCAACCTACGAGCAGTACTTC. Its translation is CASSPDRATYEQYF.

This clone was found a few times. This chain connects TRBV6-6 to TRBJ2-5; 7 bases are a match to TRBD1. The CDR3 runs to 14 residues. The germline V gene has CDR1 MNHNY and CDR2 SVGAGI (reference sequence). The junction had 9 bases not matched to a gene; V was cut back by 7 bases and J by 4 bases. CDR3 sequence reads: CASTSGGSGETQYF. The CDR3 region has the DNA TGTGCCAGCACCTCAGGGGGTTCGGGAGAGACCCAGTACTTC.

The rearrangement uses TRBV14 and TRBJ1-3, with 9 nucleotides matching TRBD1. This CDR3 contains 16 residues. Germline assignment: CDR1 SGHDN and CDR2 FVKESK. The V and J ends lost 6 bases and 3 bases, in that order; junction bases with no gene match: 9. The DNA of the CDR3 is TGTGCCAGCAGTAGCTCGGGACAGGGTTTTGGAAACACCATATATTTT. Translated: CASSSSGQGFGNTIYF.

V usage is TRBV29-1 and J usage is TRBJ1-5; possibly TRBD1 for D (5 bases). Looked up from germline, CDR1 is SQVTM and CDR2 is ANQGSEA. Trimming removed 5 bases at V and 6 bases at J, with 11 bases between. The CDR3 loop spans 12 amino acids. In DNA, the CDR3 is TGCAGCGTTCAGGGATACGGTCAGCCCCAGCATTTT. The encoded protein is CSVQGYGQPQHF.

This clone was detected a few times. V gene TRBV11-2 combines with J gene TRBJ1-1; maybe TRBD1 (6 bases). The CDR3 has 12 residues. Germline lookup yields CDR1 SGHAT and CDR2 FQNNGV. Deletions cut 11 bases from V and 10 bases from J, with 20 bases between. In DNA, the CDR3 is TGTGCCGTATCCACCGGCCAGGGGAGAGCTTTCTTT. Its translation: CAVSTGQGRAFF.

This sequence joins TRBV5-1 and TRBJ1-5, with D tentatively TRBD1 (5 bases). Trimming cost V 4 bases and J 7 bases, with 15 bases left between them. This CDR3 has 14 amino acids. Germline CDR1 reads SGHRS; CDR2 reads YFSETQ. CDR3 sequence (DNA): TGCGCCAGCAGCCTACTGGGGGGGGACCAGCCCCAGCATTTT. Protein: CASSLLGGDQPQHF. Together with reference TRBV5-1 and TRBJ1-5, the CDR3 gives the full variable domain: KAGVTQTPRYLIKTRGQQVTLSCSPISGHRSVSWYQQTPGQGLQFLFEYFSETQRNKGNFPGRFSGRQFSNSRSEMNVSTLELGDSALYLCASSLLGGDQPQHFGDGTRLSIL.